This T cell receptor (beta chain) was sequenced in a study of blood T cell repertoires in COVID-19. Trimming took off 5 bases at V and 0 bases at J, with 14 bases between the two ends. This CDR3 comprises 15 residues. Germline V gene lookup returns CDR1 SGHTA and CDR2 FQGTGA. In the source study's methods: Estimation of nucleated cell counts relied on the amplification of reference gene primers. The protocol was immunoSEQ multiplex PCR, while the TCRdb copy is restricted to in-frame clones and leaves out a portion. V and J calls and clone size follow that table, whereas D and trimming were derived from the DNA. There are 95,000 to 150,000 clones in the sample; roughly 84% occur only once, and 3.9% lies in the top ten. Grouping used clinical history reported by participants in a survey and questionnaire. For recovered donors of Cohort 3, there were two negative PCRs, clearance, or symptom resolution.

The sequence derives from a woman in her 30s who had recovered from COVID-19. This rearrangement joins TRBV7-3 to TRBJ2-7; possibly TRBD2 for D (6 bases). The sample comprised PBMCs or T cells enriched from blood (not recorded which). CDR3 region: CASSRIAASSYEQYF. DNA of the CDR3: TGTGCCAGCAGCCGGATAGCGGCTAGCTCCTACGAGCAGTACTTC.